A single sample is the source of the 28 T cell receptor beta chains below, sequenced in a study of blood T cell repertoires in COVID-19. The repertoire was sequenced with immunoSEQ multiplex PCR; TCRdb's copy has only in-frame clones and lacks some. The sample yields about 170,000 clones, approximately 86% seen once. Sequencing was done on a sample of peripheral blood. The origin of the receptors is a woman older than 75 in a cohort sampled during active or convalescent COVID-19.

J is TRBJ1-6 and V is TRBV11-2; 8 bases are shared with TRBD1. V was clipped by 1 base and J by 8 bases; unmatched bases: 10. Germline V gene sequence: CDR1 SGHAT, CDR2 FQNNGV. The CDR3 sequence is 17 residues long. The CDR3 reads CASSLVGQGAFYSPLHF. Written as DNA, the CDR3 is TGTGCCAGCAGCTTAGTTGGTCAGGGGGCGTTTTATTCACCCCTCCACTTT.

The chain is built from TRBV5-1 and TRBJ1-2; tentatively, D is TRBD1 (5 bases). Germline-derived CDR1 and CDR2 are SGHRS and YFSETQ. CDR3 length equals 13 residues. The V gene lost 0 bases and the J gene lost 4 bases, with 7 bases spanning the gap. This chain's CDR3 is CASSLAGLYGYTF. CDR3 coding DNA: TGCGCCAGCAGCTTGGCAGGGCTCTATGGCTACACCTTC.

This clone was seen only once. The rearrangement joins TRBV7-8 to TRBJ1-2; 9 bases align to TRBD1. This CDR3 region has 16 residues. Germline V CDR1 and CDR2: SGHVS, FQNEAQ. V gave up 3 bases and J gave up 8 bases; unmatched junction bases: 13. The CDR3 nucleotides read TGTGCCAGCAGCTTCACCGGGACAGGGCCTAAAGGGGGCTACACCTTC. Its translation is CASSFTGTGPKGGYTF.

The genes are TRBV10-3 and TRBJ1-1, with a tentative D call TRBD1 (6 bases). V lost 3 bases and J 3 bases, leaving 11 bases between the germline ends. The CDR3 runs to 14 residues. The germline gives CDR1 ENHRY, CDR2 SYGVKD. The DNA of the CDR3 is TGTGCCATCAGTGAAACAGGGAAGGACACTGAAGCTTTCTTT. As protein: CAISETGKDTEAFF.

V is TRBV27 and J is TRBJ1-5; 8 bases map to TRBD1. Germline CDR1 MNHEY, CDR2 SMNVEV (reference sequence). Losses at the gene ends were 8 bases for V and 5 bases for J; bases not matched to a gene: 2. The CDR3 contains 12 residues. The CDR3 here is CASWTGYQPQHF. CDR3 nucleotide sequence: TGTGCCAGCTGGACAGGGTATCAGCCCCAGCATTTT.

J is TRBJ2-7 and V is TRBV30, with 8 bases lining up with TRBD1. V lost 1 base, J lost 7 bases, and 3 bases stayed unmatched. The CDR3 spans 12 residues. Germline CDR1 and CDR2: GTSNPN and SVGIG (reference sequence). The CDR3 loop is CAWSGTGNEQYF. DNA of the CDR3: TGTGCCTGGAGTGGGACAGGGAATGAGCAGTACTTC.

The rearrangement links TRBV12-3 or TRBV12-4 to TRBJ1-1, with D uncertain. CDR3 length: 11 residues. The ends were cut back, 3 bases at V and 5 bases at J, with 4 bases in the middle. The CDR3 here is CASSFQTEAFF. In nucleotides, the CDR3 is TGTGCCAGCAGTTTCCAGACTGAAGCTTTCTTT.

V gene TRBV11-2 combines with J gene TRBJ2-3; 11 bases line up with TRBD2. Germline lookup yields CDR1 SGHAT and CDR2 FQNNGV. This CDR3 is built from 18 residues. V dropped 1 base and J dropped 5; count of bases not matched to a gene: 11. CDR3 in amino acids: CASSLGHGTSGFLDTQYF. Here the CDR3 DNA reads TGTGCCAGCAGCTTAGGTCACGGGACTAGCGGTTTTCTAGATACGCAGTATTTT.

This chain connects TRBV20-1 to TRBJ2-7, with 9 bases matching TRBD2. The V gene end was trimmed by 3 bases and the J gene end by 1 base; junction bases not matched to a gene: 4. CDR3 size: 14 residues. Per germline, CDR1 DFQATT and CDR2 SNEGSKA (reference sequence). CDR3 in amino acids: CSASARGGSYEQYF. DNA of the CDR3: TGCAGTGCTAGTGCGCGGGGGGGGTCCTACGAGCAGTACTTC.

The sample holds one count of this clone. The chain is built from TRBV7-9 and TRBJ1-2; D might be TRBD1 (6 bases). Deletions cut 1 base from V and 4 bases from J, with 7 bases between. The germline CDR1 and CDR2 sequences are SEHNR and FQNEAQ (reference sequence). The CDR3 has 13 residues. CDR3 in amino acids: CASSLGGPYGYTF. CDR3 bases: TGTGCCAGCAGCTTAGGGGGGCCCTATGGCTACACCTTC.

The table lists this clone with a count of one. The gene calls are TRBV6-1 and TRBJ2-7; maybe TRBD1 (6 bases). The CDR3 extends over 15 amino acids. The germline V gene has CDR1 MNHNS and CDR2 SASEGT. The V end was cut by 1 base, the J end by 3 bases, with 13 bases between. CDR3 nucleotide sequence: TGTGCCAGCAGTGAAGGGGGCCTGGACAGCTACGAGCAGTACTTC. Residues: CASSEGGLDSYEQYF.

The chain is built from TRBV19 and TRBJ2-5; D possibly corresponds to TRBD1 (5 bases). The CDR3 contains 13 residues. Germline CDR1 LNHDA, CDR2 SQIVND (reference sequence). V was shortened by 4 bases and J by 4 bases, with 10 bases between the two germline ends. In nucleotides, the CDR3 is TGTGCCAGTAGTAATCTGGGGCGAGAGACCCAGTACTTC. As protein: CASSNLGRETQYF.

The chain combines TRBV5-4 with TRBJ1-1, with D uncertain. The V end lost 3 bases, the J end lost 2 bases, and 11 bases lay between the germline ends. This CDR3 spans 14 amino acids. Per the germline V gene, CDR1 is SGHNT and CDR2 is YYREEE (reference sequence). As DNA, the CDR3 is TGTGCCAGCAGCTCCGGGGAGTTTAACACTGAAGCTTTCTTT. This translates into CASSSGEFNTEAFF.

V and J are TRBV10-3 and TRBJ2-1; D is possibly TRBD2 (7 bases). Per germline, CDR1 ENHRY and CDR2 SYGVKD. V shed 7 bases and J shed 8 bases, with 21 bases lying between them. The CDR3 runs 15 residues. CDR3 amino acids: CAINPEGGLGDEQFF. The CDR3 bases are TGTGCCATCAACCCAGAGGGGGGGCTGGGTGATGAGCAGTTCTTC.

This clone has a handful of counts. V is TRBV6-4 and J is TRBJ2-1; 9 positions agree with TRBD2. The CDR3 loop spans 18 amino acids. The V gene's germline CDR1 is MRHNA and CDR2 SNTAGT. V lost 4 bases, J lost 3 bases, and 13 bases stayed unmatched. Written as DNA, the CDR3 is TGTGCCAGCAGTGTGAGGGAAGGGACTAGCAACTTCTACAATGAGCAGTTCTTC. It specifies CASSVREGTSNFYNEQFF.

J is TRBJ2-5 and V is TRBV21-1; the table's D call TRBD2 went unverified against the DNA. TRBV21-1 is a pseudogene segment. The CDR3 contains 13 residues. The CDR3 bases are TGTGCCAGCAGCAACGGACTAGCCAAGACCCAGTACTTC. As protein: CASSNGLAKTQYF.

The chain joins TRBV18 to TRBJ2-7; D is ambiguous. V lost 0 bases and J lost 2, with 8 bases in between. The CDR3 runs to 14 residues. CDR1 and CDR2 (germline): KGHSH, LQKENI. The CDR3 loop reads CASSPPSVPYEQYV. The CDR3 region has the DNA TGTGCCAGCTCACCACCGAGTGTCCCCTACGAGCAGTACGTC.

For the CDR3, the DNA is TGCGCCAGCAGCCAACTCGCAGGGGTTGGGACCCAGTACTTC. This translates into CASSQLAGVGTQYF. The chain joins TRBV4-1 to TRBJ2-5; tentative D call: TRBD1 (6 bases). V lost 2 bases and J lost 7, with 14 bases in between. Germline CDR1 MGHRA, CDR2 YSYEKL. There are 14 residues in the CDR3.

This sequence joins TRBV27 and TRBJ1-2; D is ambiguous. CDR1 is MNHEY and CDR2 is SMNVEV in the germline V gene (reference sequence). Deletions cut 0 bases from V and 0 bases from J, with 5 bases between. The CDR3 consists of 14 residues. This CDR3 reads CASSLSLTNYGYTF. The CDR3 nucleotides are TGTGCCAGCAGTTTATCGCTAACTAACTATGGCTACACCTTC.

The count of this clone is one. The chain joins TRBV27 to TRBJ1-1; D may be TRBD1 (6 bases). Germline CDR1 MNHEY, CDR2 SMNVEV (reference sequence). Between the trimmed V and J ends, which lost 8 bases and 11 bases, there was a span of 15 bases. This CDR3 contains 11 residues. The CDR3 sequence: CASGSGVGAFF. In nucleotides, the CDR3 is TGTGCCAGCGGCTCAGGGGTTGGGGCTTTCTTT.

On this clone itself: The same CDR3 also results from other DNA sequences found in this sample. This chain uses TRBV5-4 with TRBJ2-1; D call uncertain. The germline gives CDR1 SGHNT, CDR2 YYREEE (reference sequence). The CDR3 contains 13 residues. The V and J ends lost 3 bases and 6 bases respectively, with 10 bases between them. The CDR3 bases are TGTGCCAGCAGCTCTCTAGTGCCCAATGAGCAGTTCTTC. Encoded protein: CASSSLVPNEQFF.

This clone has only one observation. The rearrangement uses TRBV16 and TRBJ2-5, with 8 bases that match TRBD2. Trimming removed 0 bases from V and 3 bases from J; junction bases left unmatched: 3. The CDR3 is 15 residues long. Germline CDR1 KGHSY, CDR2 FQNENV. The DNA for the CDR3 is TGTGCCAGCAGCCAATCCGGACTAGCAGAAGAGACCCAGTACTTC. Translated, it gives CASSQSGLAEETQYF.

The V gene is TRBV5-1, the J gene TRBJ2-3; 9 bases are shared with TRBD1. Germline V gene data show CDR1 as SGHRS and CDR2 as YFSETQ. Germline trimming cut 7 bases from V and 6 bases from J; bases unmatched to any gene: 6. The CDR3 contains 13 residues. CDR3 region: CASSGTGLDTQYF. CDR3 sequence (DNA): TGCGCCAGCTCCGGGACAGGGCTTGATACGCAGTATTTT.

The CDR3, as DNA: TGTGCCAGCAGCTTTGGGACAGGGAGTACTAGCACAGATACGCAGTATTTT. Its protein product is CASSFGTGSTSTDTQYF. The chain links TRBV5-4 to TRBJ2-3; 9 nucleotides line up with TRBD1. V lost 2 bases to trimming and J lost 0 bases; unmatched junction nucleotides: 7. Looked up from germline, CDR1 is SGHNT and CDR2 is YYREEE (reference sequence). The CDR3 contains 17 residues.

Only one count was recorded for this clone. The rearrangement uses TRBV20-1 and TRBJ2-5; 10 bases are a match to TRBD2. The germline CDR1 and CDR2 sequences are DFQATT and SNEGSKA (reference sequence). V dropped 3 bases and J dropped 0; count of bases not matched to a gene: 4. The CDR3 totals 15 residues. The CDR3 loop reads CSASLAGGYQETQYF. The CDR3 DNA sequence: TGCAGTGCTAGTTTAGCGGGGGGCTACCAAGAGACCCAGTACTTC.

The chain combines TRBV3-1 (or the pseudogene TRBV3-2) with TRBJ2-7, with a weak D call TRBD2 (5 bases). V lost 3 bases and J lost 2, with 11 bases in between. The CDR3 has 14 amino acids. Germline CDR1 LGHDT, CDR2 YNNKEL (reference sequence). In DNA, the CDR3 is TGTGCCAGCAGCCACACAGAGGGTCCCTACGAGCAGTACTTC. This translates into CASSHTEGPYEQYF.

This chain connects TRBV9 to TRBJ2-3; D not resolved. Trimming left V 0 bases short and J 4 bases short, with 6 bases between. This CDR3 has 13 amino acids. Germline V lookup: CDR1 SGDLS, CDR2 YYNGEE. In nucleotides, the CDR3 is TGTGCCAGCAGCGTAGGAGTCCCAGATACGCAGTATTTT. This gives the protein CASSVGVPDTQYF.

J is TRBJ1-2 and V is TRBV9; 9 bases map to TRBD1. This CDR3 spans 13 amino acids. V was clipped by 3 bases and J by 7 bases; unmatched bases: 4. CDR1 is SGDLS and CDR2 is YYNGEE in the germline V gene. The CDR3 loop reads CASSATGGIGYTF. The CDR3, as DNA: TGTGCCAGCAGCGCTACAGGGGGCATTGGCTACACCTTC. Together with reference TRBV9 and TRBJ1-2, the CDR3 gives the full variable domain: DSGVTQTPKHLITATGQRVTLRCSPRSGDLSVYWYQQSLDQGLQFLIQYYNGEERAKGNILERFSAQQFPDLHSELNLSSLELGDSALYFCASSATGGIGYTFGSGTRLTVV.